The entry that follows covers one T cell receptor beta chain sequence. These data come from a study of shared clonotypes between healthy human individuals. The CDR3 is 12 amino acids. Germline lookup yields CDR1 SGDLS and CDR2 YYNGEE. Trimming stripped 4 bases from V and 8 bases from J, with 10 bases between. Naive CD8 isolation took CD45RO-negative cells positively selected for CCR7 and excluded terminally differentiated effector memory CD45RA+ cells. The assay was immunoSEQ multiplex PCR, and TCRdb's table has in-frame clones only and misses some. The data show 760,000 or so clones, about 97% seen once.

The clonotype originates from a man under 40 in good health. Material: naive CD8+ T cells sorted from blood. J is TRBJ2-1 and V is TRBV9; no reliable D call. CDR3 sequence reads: CASSPRPYEQFF. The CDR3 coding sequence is TGTGCCAGCAGCCCCAGACCTTATGAGCAGTTCTTC.